The 28 T cell receptor beta chains presented below share a single source sample, sequenced in a study of T cell repertoires in aging, cancer and after chemotherapy. Rearranged V-D-J TRB sequences were amplified with a mixed TRB-A/B primer pool. TCRdb reprocessed the multiplex PCR reads with MiXCR, giving one entry per CDR3 protein. The sample has roughly 1,800 distinct CDR3 sequences; around 21% are singletons. Peripheral blood genomic DNA, not sorted cells or RNA, was the template. The material sequenced was blood. Source of these receptors: a human donor with a solid tumor.

The chain carries TRBV6-2 or TRBV6-3 and TRBJ2-1; 9 positions match TRBD2. V shed 7 bases, J shed 8 bases, and the junction held 9 bases outside the gene matches. From germline, CDR1 is MNHEY and CDR2 SVGEGT. The CDR3 is 14 amino acids. In nucleotides, the CDR3 is TGTGCCAGCACTCTTAGCGGGAGTCAGGATGAGCAGTTCTTC. Translation: CASTLSGSQDEQFF.

This chain connects TRBV5-1 to TRBJ1-4; D uncertain. With 4 bases removed from V and 0 bases from J, the gap between germline ends came to 10 bases. The CDR3 extends over 15 amino acids. Per the germline V gene, CDR1 is SGHRS and CDR2 is YFSETQ. The CDR3 is CASSRIGATNEKLFF. CDR3 nucleotides: TGCGCCAGCAGCCGCATTGGGGCAACTAATGAAAAACTGTTTTTT.

In its sample, this clonotype is large. This chain uses TRBV6-6 with TRBJ1-4; 8 bases fit TRBD1. The CDR3 has 14 residues. CDR1 MNHNY and CDR2 SVGAGI come from the germline V gene (reference sequence). J was trimmed by 9 bases and V by 6 bases; bases with no gene match: 9. The CDR3 DNA follows: TGTGCCAGCAGAACAGCGGACAGGGCCAAAAAACTGTTTTTT. Residues: CASRTADRAKKLFF.

V gene TRBV4-2 combines with J gene TRBJ1-4; D gene uncertain. This CDR3 spans 15 amino acids. Trimming removed 3 bases at V and 7 bases at J, with 15 bases between. Germline CDR1 and CDR2: LGHNA and YNFKEQ. The CDR3 loop is CASSQDPEGGEKLFF. The CDR3 DNA follows: TGTGCCAGCAGCCAGGATCCCGAGGGTGGTGAAAAACTGTTTTTT.

About this clonotype: Just one base apart from a much larger clone, this may be a read error. This sequence joins TRBV6-2 or TRBV6-3 and TRBJ2-5, with TRBD1 matching 8 bases. V trimming: 4 bases; J trimming: 3 bases; junction bases outside the gene matches: 10. The CDR3 covers 16 residues. Germline V gives CDR1 MNHEY, CDR2 SVGEGT. The CDR3 DNA reads TGTGCCAGCAGTTTGTGTTCCGGGACAGGAGAAGAGACCCAGTACTTC. Amino acids: CASSLCSGTGEETQYF.

This clonotype is labeled medium-sized (0.01 to 0.1%). V and J are TRBV18 and TRBJ1-1, with D possibly TRBD1 on 5 matching bases. The germline CDR1 and CDR2 sequences are KGHSH and LQKENI. With 3 bases removed from V and 5 bases from J, the gap between germline ends came to 16 bases. The CDR3 extends over 15 amino acids. In DNA, the CDR3 is TGTGCCAGCTCACCGGGTGGGGAGCGGGGGACTGAAGCTTTCTTT. Translated: CASSPGGERGTEAFF.

This clonotype counts as medium-sized. V is TRBV5-1 and J is TRBJ1-1; D is uncertain. The CDR3 is made up of 14 amino acids. V was cut by 0 bases and J by 0 bases, with 6 bases left in between. Germline lookup yields CDR1 SGHRS and CDR2 YFSETQ. The CDR3: CASSLVAMNTEAFF. CDR3 nucleotide sequence: TGCGCCAGCAGCTTGGTCGCCATGAACACTGAAGCTTTCTTT.

The chain has TRBV11-2 and TRBJ2-7; D might be TRBD1 (6 bases). The germline V gene encodes CDR1 SGHAT and CDR2 FQNNGV. V was shortened by 5 bases and J by 1 base, with 12 bases between the two germline ends. The CDR3 consists of 14 residues. The CDR3 DNA sequence: TGTGCCAGCAGCCCACGGACAGAGTCCTACGAGCAGTACTTC. It specifies CASSPRTESYEQYF.

This clonotype was counted a few times. J is TRBJ2-2 and V is TRBV24-1; 7 bases are shared with TRBD1. Germline V gene lookup returns CDR1 KGHDR and CDR2 SFDVKD. The CDR3 is 14 amino acids. V lost 10 bases, J lost 2 bases, and 6 bases stayed unmatched. The CDR3 region is CATTGDYNTGELFF. DNA of the CDR3: TGTGCCACTACAGGGGATTATAACACCGGGGAGCTGTTTTTT.

V is TRBV6-2 or TRBV6-3 and J is TRBJ2-1; the match to TRBD1 covers 7 bases. The CDR3 is 18 residues long. The trim removed 2 bases at V and 3 bases at J, leaving 13 bases unmatched. CDR1 and CDR2 (germline): MNHEY, SVGEGT. CDR3 sequence (DNA): TGTGCCAGCAGTTACCCCCTGATGAGGGGGCTCGTCTACAATGAGCAGTTCTTC. This gives the protein CASSYPLMRGLVYNEQFF.

This clonotype was picked up a small number of times. The chain employs TRBV5-4 and TRBJ2-7; D is perhaps TRBD2 (5 bases). With 4 bases removed from V and 4 bases from J, the gap between germline ends came to 12 bases. The CDR3 contains 13 residues. Per germline, CDR1 SGHNT and CDR2 YYREEE (reference sequence). DNA for the CDR3: TGTGCCAGCAGCGAGAGCGGAGGATACGAGCAGTACTTC. Amino acids: CASSESGGYEQYF.

By proportion, this clonotype is medium-sized. The chain uses TRBV13 and TRBJ1-3; the match to TRBD1 covers 7 bases. From germline, CDR1 is PRHDT and CDR2 FYEKMQ (reference sequence). The CDR3 contains 14 residues. The trim removed 4 bases at V and 3 bases at J, leaving 3 bases unmatched. CDR3 in DNA: TGTGCCAGCAGCTCCGGGACAGATGGAAACACCATATATTTT. Its translation is CASSSGTDGNTIYF.

This clonotype is labeled medium-sized. The chain is built from TRBV10-1 and TRBJ2-1, with TRBD2 matching over 12 bases. There are 16 residues in the CDR3. Trimming removed 7 bases from V and 0 bases from J; junction bases left unmatched: 4. The germline CDR1 and CDR2 sequences are WNHNN and SYGVQD (reference sequence). The CDR3 coding sequence is TGCGCCAGCATACAGACTAGCGGGAGCTCCTACAATGAGCAGTTCTTC. This gives the protein CASIQTSGSSYNEQFF.

This clonotype was seen a handful of times. The chain couples TRBV6-6 to TRBJ1-5; 8 bases agree with TRBD1. This CDR3 comprises 16 residues. Trimming cost V 2 bases and J 2 bases; bases outside gene matches: 5. The V gene's germline CDR1 is MNHNY and CDR2 SVGAGI (reference sequence). This CDR3 is CASSYPDREGNQPQHF. CDR3 bases: TGTGCCAGCAGTTACCCGGACAGGGAAGGCAATCAGCCCCAGCATTTT.

This clonotype is categorized as medium-sized. The chain couples TRBV6-6 to TRBJ2-1; D could derive from TRBD1 or TRBD2 (5 bases each). Between the trimmed V and J ends, which lost 7 bases and 4 bases, there was a span of 11 bases. Germline values: CDR1 MNHNY, CDR2 SVGAGI (reference sequence). The CDR3 is made up of 13 amino acids. The CDR3 nucleotides read TGTGCCAGCACTCCGGGACCTTACAATGAGCAGTTCTTC. Its protein is CASTPGPYNEQFF.

The chain employs TRBV12-3 or TRBV12-4 and TRBJ1-5; tentatively, D is TRBD1 (5 bases). CDR3 length: 12 residues. The V end was cut by 3 bases, the J end by 7 bases, with 7 bases between. CDR3: CASSFRDQPQHF. The CDR3 DNA is TGTGCCAGCAGTTTTAGGGACCAGCCCCAGCATTTT.

This clonotype ranks as medium-sized. V gene TRBV15 combines with J gene TRBJ1-5; 8 nucleotides agree with TRBD1. From germline, CDR1 is LNHNV and CDR2 YYDKDF (reference sequence). Trimming removed 0 bases from V and 5 bases from J; junction bases left unmatched: 9. The CDR3 extends over 17 amino acids. For the CDR3, the DNA is TGTGCCACCAGCAGAGATCCTACAGGGGGGTCATATCAGCCCCAGCATTTT. It specifies CATSRDPTGGSYQPQHF.

For this clonotype: Because the CDR3's place on the DNA is in doubt, the DNA is left out and the CDR3 is given as listed by TCRdb. The chain carries TRBV19 and TRBJ1-5; TRBD1, the D gene given by the table, was not confirmed from the DNA. The V gene's germline CDR1 is LNHDA and CDR2 SQIVND (reference sequence). The CDR3 sequence runs 23 residues, both termini included. The CDR3 protein is CASSIATAVPRDPVLRARQPQHF.

The rearrangement links TRBV2 to TRBJ1-5; the D gene is possibly TRBD1 (6 bases). In germline, CDR1 is SNHLY, CDR2 FYNNEI. This CDR3 spans 16 amino acids. V was trimmed by 6 bases and J by 5 bases, leaving 20 bases between them. The CDR3 nucleotides read TGTGCCAGCAGCCACTACGGGGGCGGGGTGGATCAGCCCCAGCATTTT. Its protein is CASSHYGGGVDQPQHF. Variable domain in full (rest from reference TRBV2 and TRBJ1-5): EPEVTQTPSHQVTQMGQEVILRCVPISNHLYFYWYRQILGQKVEFLVSFYNNEISEKSEIFDDQFSVERPDGSNFTLKIRSTKLEDSAMYFCASSHYGGGVDQPQHFGDGTRLSIL.

A few counts support this clonotype. J is TRBJ2-1 and V is TRBV20-1; TRBD2 aligns across 13 bases. Germline-derived CDR1 and CDR2 are DFQATT and SNEGSKA (reference sequence). The CDR3 is made up of 15 amino acids. Trimming removed 4 bases from V and 9 bases from J; junction bases left unmatched: 9. This CDR3 reads CSATPTSGRIGEQFF. The CDR3 nucleotides read TGCAGTGCTACCCCGACTAGCGGGAGGATCGGTGAGCAGTTCTTC.

By sample fraction, this clonotype is medium-sized (0.01 to 0.1%). This chain joins TRBV7-9 and TRBJ2-7; D remains unclear. This CDR3 comprises 12 residues. With 5 bases removed from V and 0 bases from J, the gap between germline ends came to 5 bases. Germline CDR1 SEHNR, CDR2 FQNEAQ (reference sequence). CDR3 in amino acids: CASSGRSYEQYF. The DNA for the CDR3 is TGTGCCAGCAGCGGTCGCTCCTACGAGCAGTACTTC.

This clonotype counts as medium-sized. The chain joins TRBV12-3 or TRBV12-4 to TRBJ1-1; D not certain. This CDR3 spans 13 amino acids. With 5 bases removed from V and 4 bases from J, the gap between germline ends came to 11 bases. CDR3 in DNA: TGTGCCAGCAGTCCTCGGGCGGGCACTGAAGCTTTCTTT. Encoded protein: CASSPRAGTEAFF.

Only a few counts were recorded for this clonotype. The rearrangement joins TRBV20-1 to TRBJ1-1; 7 positions match TRBD1. The CDR3 has 13 residues. Germline CDR1 and CDR2: DFQATT and SNEGSKA (reference sequence). Trimming cost V 3 bases and J 5 bases; bases outside gene matches: 6. CDR3 in DNA: TGCAGTGCTAGGGAACAGGGGAGTACTGAAGCTTTCTTT. Amino acids: CSAREQGSTEAFF.

By share of the sample, this clonotype is large. Written as DNA, the CDR3 is TGTGCCAGCAAGGGGGCGTATTCACCCCTCCACTTT. This codes for CASKGAYSPLHF. The chain couples TRBV27 to TRBJ1-6; 7 nucleotides match TRBD1. This CDR3 contains 12 residues. Germline V gene data show CDR1 as MNHEY and CDR2 as SMNVEV (reference sequence). V lost 7 bases, J lost 8 bases, and 2 bases stayed unmatched.

This clonotype was counted a few times. The chain couples TRBV7-2 to TRBJ1-3, with D unresolved. V lost 6 bases and J 0 bases, leaving 9 bases between the germline ends. The length of the CDR3 is 14 residues. Germline V CDR1 and CDR2: SGHTA, FQGNSA. The CDR3 loop is CASREQSSGNTIYF. The DNA of the CDR3 is TGTGCCAGCAGGGAACAGAGCTCTGGAAACACCATATATTTT. The entire variable domain, with the rest obtained from reference TRBV7-2 and TRBJ1-3, is as follows: GAGVSQSPSNKVTEKGKDVELRCDPISGHTALYWYRQSLGQGLEFLIYFQGNSAPDKSGLPSDRFSAERTGGSVSTLTIQRTQQEDSAVYLCASREQSSGNTIYFGEGSWLTVV.

The chain joins TRBV5-4 to TRBJ2-5; weak D call: TRBD1 (5 bases). Between the trimmed V and J ends, which lost 6 bases and 5 bases, there was a span of 11 bases. The CDR3 loop spans 12 amino acids. Germline loops: CDR1 SGHNT, CDR2 YYREEE (reference sequence). The chain's CDR3 is CASKGMKETQYF. As DNA, the CDR3 is TGTGCCAGCAAGGGGATGAAGGAGACCCAGTACTTC. Full variable domain (missing parts from reference TRBV5-4 and TRBJ2-5): ETGVTQSPTHLIKTRGQQVTLRCSSQSGHNTVSWYQQALGQGPQFIFQYYREEENGRGNFPPRFSGLQFPNYSSELNVNALELDDSALYLCASKGMKETQYFGPGTRLLVL.

The chain employs TRBV27 and TRBJ2-5, with 8 bases lining up with TRBD2. Per the germline V gene, CDR1 is MNHEY and CDR2 is SMNVEV (reference sequence). The CDR3 spans 18 residues. Unmatched junction bases numbered 13, after V lost 2 bases and J lost 2 bases. As DNA, the CDR3 is TGTGCCAGCAGTTTACGGGGGGGGCGCCCTCTACATCAAGAGACCCAGTACTTC. Protein: CASSLRGGRPLHQETQYF.

In this sample, this clonotype turned up a few times. The chain links TRBV20-1 to TRBJ1-1; D is uncertain. Germline V gives CDR1 DFQATT, CDR2 SNEGSKA (reference sequence). The length of the CDR3 is 11 residues. The CDR3 loop reads CRPQFISEAFF. The CDR3 region has the DNA TGCAGGCCGCAATTTATCTCTGAAGCTTTCTTT.